The entry below describes one TCR beta chain. The antigen remains undetermined. The sample is drawn from a study of post-analysis software for immune sequencing data. Study-level results: Multiple sclerosis was associated with a significant reduction in normalized Chao1 diversity relative to controls. About five TRBV segments appeared more often in patients than in controls, and TRBV5-6, TRBV5-1 and TRBV20-1 were among these.

There are 15 residues in the CDR3. CDR1 SGHRS and CDR2 YFSETQ come from the germline V gene. V dropped 1 base and J dropped 5; count of bases not matched to a gene: 4. Every TCR beta cDNA library bore unique molecular identifiers. TCRdb redid the calling of the PCR reads with MiXCR, one entry per CDR3 protein. This sample has about 620,000 distinct CDR3 sequences, with about 44% found just once. V gene TRBV5-1 combines with J gene TRBJ1-4; 8 bases are shared with TRBD1. This TCR derives from a girl aged 5 to 17 with multiple sclerosis. The sequenced sample consisted of blood. The CDR3 loop is CASSLRTGRNEKLFF. DNA for the CDR3: TGCGCCAGCAGCTTGAGGACAGGGAGGAATGAAAAACTGTTTTTT. The whole variable domain, remainder taken from reference TRBV5-1 and TRBJ1-4, is KAGVTQTPRYLIKTRGQQVTLSCSPISGHRSVSWYQQTPGQGLQFLFEYFSETQRNKGNFPGRFSGRQFSNSRSEMNVSTLELGDSALYLCASSLRTGRNEKLFFGSGTQLSVL.